The entry that follows covers one TCR beta chain sequence. Only in-frame clones appear in the TCRdb table, and some are missing; sequencing was by immunoSEQ multiplex PCR. This repertoire shows some 390,000 clones, roughly 91% found once; its top ten account for less than 2%. This sample stems from a study of blood T cell repertoires in COVID-19. About the research overall: Spain, Italy and the United States supplied samples that represented acute and convalescent COVID-19. PBMCs, B-cell-depleted T cells, or T cells provided the cDNA or gDNA that made up the material.

Adults between roughly 18 and 95 years of age took part from about 24 US areas. The study assigned cohorts using participant-reported clinical history. Germline V CDR1 and CDR2: SGDLS, YYNGEE. The V and J ends lost 0 bases and 2 bases, in that order; junction bases with no gene match: 3. The CDR3 is made up of 15 amino acids. This sequence was found in a woman in her 30s who had recovered from COVID-19. Sequences were obtained from PBMCs or T cells enriched from blood (not recorded which). The chain links TRBV9 to TRBJ2-7, with TRBD1 identical over 9 bases. In DNA, the CDR3 is TGTGCCAGCAGCGTAGCTACAGGGGGCGCCTACGAGCAGTACTTC. Translation: CASSVATGGAYEQYF.